The clone carrying this T cell receptor (beta chain) was recorded once. The sample belongs to a study of blood T cell repertoires in COVID-19. The CDR3 totals 16 residues. Germline loops: CDR1 SGHRS, CDR2 YFSETQ. With V trimmed by 2 bases and J by 10 bases, 7 bases remained unmatched. Sequencing used immunoSEQ multiplex PCR; TCRdb keeps in-frame clones, though not all of them. Of 320,000 or so clones in the sample, 85% are singletons; the top ten hold 1.5% to 2%. Sequencing was performed on PBMCs or T cells enriched from blood (not recorded which). The receptor comes from a woman aged 25-40 years who had been exposed to COVID-19. The V gene is TRBV5-1, the J gene TRBJ1-6; the match to TRBD1 covers 12 bases. This chain's CDR3 is CASSLTGTGGESPLHF. For the CDR3, the DNA is TGCGCCAGCAGCTTAACCGGGACAGGGGGCGAATCACCCCTCCACTTT.